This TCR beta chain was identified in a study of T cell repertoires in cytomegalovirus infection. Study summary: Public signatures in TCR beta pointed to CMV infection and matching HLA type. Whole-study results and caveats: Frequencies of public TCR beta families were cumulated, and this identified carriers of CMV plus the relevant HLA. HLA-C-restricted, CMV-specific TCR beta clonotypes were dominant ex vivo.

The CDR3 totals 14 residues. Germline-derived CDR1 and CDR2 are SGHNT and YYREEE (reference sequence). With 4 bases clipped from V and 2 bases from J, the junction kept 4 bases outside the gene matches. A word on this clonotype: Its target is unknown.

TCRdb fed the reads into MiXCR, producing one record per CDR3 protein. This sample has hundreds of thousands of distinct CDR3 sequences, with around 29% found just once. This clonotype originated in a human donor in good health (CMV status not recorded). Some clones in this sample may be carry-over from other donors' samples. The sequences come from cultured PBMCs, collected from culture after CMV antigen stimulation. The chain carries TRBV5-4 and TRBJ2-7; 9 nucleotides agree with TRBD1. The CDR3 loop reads CASSRTGEAYEQYF. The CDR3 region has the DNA TGTGCCAGCAGCAGGACAGGGGAGGCCTACGAGCAGTACTTC.